The T cell receptor beta chain described here comes from a study of CD8+ T cells in alopecia areata listed by TCRdb under 2018. Regarding the complete study: The treated patients took part in an open-label pilot trial in which moderate-to-severe alopecia areata was treated with oral tofacitinib at 5 to 10 mg twice daily. Tofacitinib was given for 6 to 18 months, followed by 6 months of follow-up off drug to assess delayed response and recurrence. High-throughput TCRbeta sequencing was used to examine T cell clonal expansion in alopecia areata in both the C3H/HeJ mouse model and human patients. Human TCRbeta sequencing covered scalp tissue and sorted CD4+ and CD8+ peripheral blood T cells from patchy and totalis/universalis alopecia areata patients and healthy controls. Biopsies were taken from tofacitinib-treated patients at baseline and again at 4 and 24 weeks into treatment, and several of those patients also had a later scalp biopsy. Scalp clonality was compared among normal scalp (n=4), patchy alopecia areata scalp (n=8), and alopecia totalis/universalis scalp (n=8). The RNA source kit depended on sample type: the PAXgene miRNA kit for fixed scalp, the miRNeasy kit for PBMCs, and the RNeasy kit for mouse skin. immunoSEQ multiplex PCR using 35 Vbeta forward primers and 13 Jbeta reverse primers was used to amplify TCRbeta CDR3 regions. What the work shows at the level of the full study, not this receptor alone: Unlike mouse skin, which is dominated by gammadelta T cells, normal human skin has resident alphabeta T cells that are also sequenced, and this complicates analysis of the scalp TCR repertoire. Higher clonality and more expanded CD8+ clones were observed in lesional scalp than in normal scalp, particularly in alopecia totalis/universalis, a finding suggestive of antigenic drive. Shared TCR sequences between patients were less evident than in mice, which may be partly attributable to HLA diversity in the patient population.

The time point tag for this specimen amounts to: baseline before oral tofacitinib. From alopecia areata patients, peripheral blood was collected along with lesional scalp punch biopsies. PBMCs were isolated by density centrifugation and stained for CD3, CD4 and CD8, after which CD4+ and CD8+ T cells were sorted on a FACSAria. Libraries were prepared through the immunoSEQ multiplex PCR assay. RNA was extracted from all samples and reverse transcribed into cDNA as template for TCR sequencing. SuperScript III was used to make first-strand cDNA, primed with a 2:1 mix of oligo-dT and random hexamers. A synthetic immune receptor repertoire was used to assess amplification bias, and residual bias was removed computationally. Processing in the source paper ran as follows. Raw reads were preprocessed for error removal, and CDR3 was defined according to IMGT conventions as running from the conserved cysteine to phenylalanine. Clonality was computed by normalizing Shannon entropy by log2 of the number of productive unique TCRs and subtracting the result from 1. Whether scalp clones were CD4 or CD8 was inferred by matching scalp TCRbeta sequences against CD4 and CD8 repertoires sorted from blood. This is the immuneACCESS table as TCRdb keeps it, with only in-frame sequences that have V and J called. A part of the clones is gone; compared with another copy, unresolved V genes explain less than half, and the rest is unexplained. That table furnishes V, J and clone size, whereas the DNA furnished D and trimming. Present in this sample are about 190,000 clones, 59% of which were seen just once. About 15% of the sample goes to the ten largest clones.

CDR1 is given as MNHNS and CDR2 as SASEGT, both from the germline V gene. V is trimmed back by 8 bases and J by 3 bases, and the junction contains 9 bases that no gene match accounts for. Inclusive of the bounding cysteine and phenylalanine, the CDR3 is 16 residues long. The sequence is cut down to CDR3 DNA, 48 bases in frame from base 1. Points on this clone: Its antigen is unknown. The sample holds no much larger clone one base away, and base qualities are not on file.

The receptor was isolated from a human donor with alopecia areata. Here the sequenced sample was CD4+ T cells sorted from blood, taken at week 0. The receptor chain draws on TRBV6-1 and TRBJ1-5; 11 bases in between match TRBD1. The nucleotide sequence is given as TGTGCCAGCGGTGGACAGGGGGCCGTATCCAATCAGCCCCAGCATTTT. This yields the protein CASGGQGAVSNQPQHF.